The clone carrying this T cell receptor (beta chain) was counted only a few times. Antigen unknown. With 4 bases clipped from V and 3 bases from J, the junction kept 9 bases outside the gene matches. CDR1 is SGHNT, CDR2 YYREEE, per germline (reference sequence). The CDR3 extends over 15 amino acids. This sample is part of a study of T cells after yellow fever vaccination. About the research overall: Where fractions had low cell numbers, libraries were prepared from them with the SMART-Seq v4 Ultra Low Input RNA kit.

The authors made TCR cDNA by 5'RACE template switching, adding a universal primer site and UMIs. TCRdb re-called the 5' RACE reads through MiXCR, storing one row per CDR3 protein. The sample has 180,000 or so distinct CDR3 sequences, approximately 9.9% seen once. Study observations and caveats: Post-booster repertoires contained most primary-vaccination clones again (96% CD4, around 88% CD8). The secondary response peaked faster, at day 5 versus 15, but was weaker.

This rearrangement joins TRBV5-4 to TRBJ1-2; the match to TRBD1 covers 7 bases. The source was CD8+ T cells sorted from PBMCs, collected 15 days after the yellow fever booster vaccination. The clonotype was recovered from a man aged 18-30 years who received the YFV17D yellow fever vaccine. The CDR3 loop is CASSVQGRGDYGYTF. CDR3 nucleotide sequence: TGTGCCAGCAGCGTACAGGGGAGGGGGGACTATGGCTACACCTTC.